This T cell receptor (beta chain) was captured in a study of neoadjuvant nivolumab and ipilimumab in lung cancer. The study's findings and limits: From pretherapy to surgery, tumor richness and clonality rose with dual therapy. Resected-tumor TCR richness correlated positively with pretherapy blood richness. TCR clonality did not significantly correlate with pathologic tumor regression.

Measured with immunoSEQ multiplex PCR; TCRdb has only the in-frame clones, and not every one. The profile shows some 1,500 clones, roughly 86% of them singletons. The germline V gene encodes CDR1 SNHLY and CDR2 FYNNEI. Trimming pared 3 bases from V and 5 bases from J, leaving 20 bases between. The CDR3 sequence is 17 residues long. Comment on this clone: Antigen: not known.

This chain links TRBV2 with TRBJ2-1, with D possibly being TRBD2 (6 bases). This sequence was found in an adult with non-small cell lung cancer. Sequenced material: adjacent normal lung tissue, taken after neoadjuvant nivolumab, alone or with ipilimumab, at or shortly before surgery. In nucleotides, the CDR3 is TGTGCCAGCAGTGACACCTTTAGCGGACCGACTAACAATGAGCAGTTCTTC. This encodes CASSDTFSGPTNNEQFF.